A selection of T cell receptor beta chains follows, all from one sample in a study of T cell responses to AZD1222 COVID-19 vaccine. Repertoires were generated with immunoSEQ multiplex PCR, while TCRdb's copy carries only in-frame clones and drops some. The sample lists about 160,000 clones; 85% to 95% were seen once. This specimen consisted of peripheral blood, obtained on day 0 of AZD1222 vaccination. All receptors derive from an adult in good health. Each CDR3 is given with its conserved first and last residue. D genes are given only for firm matches. Size tells how often a clone was seen (once, few, many) or the class of an expanded clone, and some rows leave it out.

CDR3nt,CDR3aa,abundance,v_gene,j_gene,d_gene
TGTGCCAGCAGCTTAGAAGGGGGGACTAGCGGGGCAAATGAGCAGTTCTTC,CASSLEGGTSGANEQFF,-,TRBV7-8,TRBJ2-1,TRBD2
TGTGCCAGCAGCAAGGCCGGCAGGGCCCCTTATGGCTACACCTTC,CASSKAGRAPYGYTF,-,TRBV21-1,TRBJ1-2,-
TGCGCCAGCAGCTCGACAGGGAGAGAATATGGCTACACCTTC,CASSSTGREYGYTF,-,TRBV5-1,TRBJ1-2,TRBD1
TGTGCCAGCAGCCGGGACAGCAGCCTCGAAGCTTTCTTT,CASSRDSSLEAFF,once,TRBV2,TRBJ1-1,TRBD1
TGTGCCAGCAGCTTAGTGATCGGAGGGGGGCAGGGGGTCTACACCTTC,CASSLVIGGGQGVYTF,-,TRBV7-8,TRBJ1-2,TRBD1
TGTGCCAGCAGCTCCGGACTACATTACAATGAGCAGTTCTTC,CASSSGLHYNEQFF,-,TRBV7-9,TRBJ2-1,-
TGTGCCAGTAGCCGGCCGGGACAGGGGTTCTATGGCTACACCTTC,CASSRPGQGFYGYTF,-,TRBV19,TRBJ1-2,TRBD1
TGTGCCAGCAGTTACTACTTCGGAGGGGGTGAAGGCTACACCTTC,CASSYYFGGGEGYTF,-,TRBV6-5,TRBJ1-2,-
TGTGCCAGCAGCTTAGCTCAAGGGAGTCGGGGGGCAGATACGCAGTATTTT,CASSLAQGSRGADTQYF,-,TRBV7-6,TRBJ2-3,TRBD2
TGTGCCAGCAGTCTACAGGGTGAAGAAAAACTGTTTTTT,CASSLQGEEKLFF,-,TRBV27,TRBJ1-4,-
TGTGCCACTCTACGTGGCGGGACTTACTACAATGAGCAGTTCTTC,CATLRGGTYYNEQFF,-,TRBV28,TRBJ2-1,-
TGCGCCAGCAGTCCAGGACTAGCGGGGGGCACAGATACGCAGTATTTT,CASSPGLAGGTDTQYF,-,TRBV4-1,TRBJ2-3,TRBD2
TGTGCCAGCAGCCCACTCCTGGGCCAGCATGAGCAGTTCTTC,CASSPLLGQHEQFF,-,TRBV7-8,TRBJ2-1,-
TGTGCCAGCAGCATCGCTAGCGGGGGGATCACAGATACGCAGTATTTT,CASSIASGGITDTQYF,-,TRBV9,TRBJ2-3,TRBD2
TGTGCCAGCTCACCCCCAGGGACAGGGGGCGAAAAACTGTTTTTT,CASSPPGTGGEKLFF,once,TRBV18,TRBJ1-4,TRBD1
TGTGCCAGCAGCATTCCTGATCAGCCCCAGCATTTT,CASSIPDQPQHF,-,TRBV7-9,TRBJ1-5,-
TGTGCCAGCAGACAGACAGGGAACTATGGCTACACCTTC,CASRQTGNYGYTF,once,TRBV27,TRBJ1-2,TRBD1
TGTGCCAGTCGAAGCCAAGGAAATCAGCCCCAGCATTTT,CASRSQGNQPQHF,-,TRBV19,TRBJ1-5,-
TGTGCCAGCAGTCTGCGGGGGGCGGGTGAGACCCAGTACTTC,CASSLRGAGETQYF,-,TRBV3-1/TRBV3-2,TRBJ2-5,TRBD2
TGCAGCGTTGAAAAGGGCCTTCTTAATGAGCAGTTCTTC,CSVEKGLLNEQFF,-,TRBV29-1,TRBJ2-1,-
TGTGCCAGCAGCCAACGCCCGAGACAGGGCCGAACGCAGTATTTT,CASSQRPRQGRTQYF,-,TRBV3-1/TRBV3-2,TRBJ2-3,TRBD1
TGTGCCAGCAGTGGTTACAATGAGCAGTTCTTC,CASSGYNEQFF,-,TRBV11-3,TRBJ2-1,-
TGTGCCAGCAGGGAGCGGGGGAGCAGACTCAATGAGCAGTTCTTC,CASRERGSRLNEQFF,-,TRBV2,TRBJ2-1,TRBD2
TGTGCCAGTAGTATGACCTCCTTTGATGAGCAGTTCTTC,CASSMTSFDEQFF,-,TRBV19,TRBJ2-1,-
TGCGCCAGCCTTAACACCACAGGTAACACTGAAGCTTTCTTT,CASLNTTGNTEAFF,few,TRBV10-2,TRBJ1-1,-
TGTGCCAGCAGCTCGACTGACAGTCTCTACTTCTATGGCTACACCTTC,CASSSTDSLYFYGYTF,once,TRBV7-2,TRBJ1-2,-
TGCAGCGTTCCAGACCCGGGGAGGAATGAGCAGTTCTTC,CSVPDPGRNEQFF,-,TRBV29-1,TRBJ2-1,-
TGTGCCAGCAGCCTACCGCTATCCAGCTTGAACACTGAAGCTTTCTTT,CASSLPLSSLNTEAFF,-,TRBV11-1,TRBJ1-1,-
TGTGCCAGTAGCCAGGGGGTGGATGAGCAGTTCTTC,CASSQGVDEQFF,-,TRBV19,TRBJ2-1,TRBD1
TGTGCCAGCACGAGATGGACAGTGCCCAATTCACCCCTCCACTTT,CASTRWTVPNSPLHF,-,TRBV27,TRBJ1-6,-
TGTGCCAGCGGAGGGGGGAGAGGGGAAGAGACCCAGTACTTC,CASGGGRGEETQYF,once,TRBV7-9,TRBJ2-5,-
TGTGCCAGCAGTTACTCGCCGGACCCGAATGAAAAACTGTTTTTT,CASSYSPDPNEKLFF,-,TRBV6-5,TRBJ1-4,-
TGTGCCAGCAGCTTAAGGTTAAATCAGCCCCAGCATTTT,CASSLRLNQPQHF,-,TRBV5-8,TRBJ1-5,-
TGCGCCAGCAGCCAAGGGTGGGGGGCTAACCAAGAGACCCAGTACTTC,CASSQGWGANQETQYF,-,TRBV4-1,TRBJ2-5,-
TGTGCCAGCAGACGAACTCCCCCCGGGACAGGGGGCCCCAACACTGAAGCTTTCTTT,CASRRTPPGTGGPNTEAFF,-,TRBV6-6,TRBJ1-1,TRBD1
TGTGCCAGCTATATGACAGGGGGCACCGGGGAGCTGTTTTTT,CASYMTGGTGELFF,-,TRBV6-5,TRBJ2-2,TRBD1
TGTGCCAGCAGCTCACCGGGGGGCACTGAAGCTTTCTTT,CASSSPGGTEAFF,-,TRBV7-9,TRBJ1-1,-
TGTGCCACCAGCAGAGGTTTTGTAGGGGCCGGCAATCAGCCCCAGCATTTT,CATSRGFVGAGNQPQHF,-,TRBV15,TRBJ1-5,-
TGCGCCAGCGGGCCCGGGAGGCCAGGGTTCGATGAGCAGTTCTTC,CASGPGRPGFDEQFF,-,TRBV10-1,TRBJ2-1,TRBD2
TGTGCCAGCAGCGGTTGGCAGGGGAGTGGCTACACCTTC,CASSGWQGSGYTF,-,TRBV9,TRBJ1-2,-
TGTGCCAGCAGCCGGGGTGCCGGGCAGCCCCAGCATTTT,CASSRGAGQPQHF,-,TRBV7-9,TRBJ1-5,-
TGTGCCTGGGGTCTCAGCTCCTACAATGAGCAGTTCTTC,CAWGLSSYNEQFF,-,TRBV30,TRBJ2-1,-
TGTGCCAGTCTCCCCGACTCTGGAAACACCATATATTTT,CASLPDSGNTIYF,-,TRBV6-5,TRBJ1-3,-
TGCGCCAGCAGCTTGGGTCCTCGGAGCGGCACAGATACGCAGTATTTT,CASSLGPRSGTDTQYF,-,TRBV5-1,TRBJ2-3,-
TGTGCCAGCAGTCCGGGACAGACAATGACCGGGGAGCTGTTTTTT,CASSPGQTMTGELFF,-,TRBV6-2/TRBV6-3,TRBJ2-2,TRBD1
TGCGCCAGCAGCCAGGGGGGACAGCGAATCCATGGCTACACCTTC,CASSQGGQRIHGYTF,once,TRBV4-1,TRBJ1-2,TRBD1
TGTGCCAGCAGTTTTTACACCGGGGAGCTGTTTTTT,CASSFYTGELFF,-,TRBV12-3/TRBV12-4,TRBJ2-2,-
TGTGCCAGCAGCTTAAGGCCACGGCCCGGCGGGGAGCTGTTTTTT,CASSLRPRPGGELFF,-,TRBV7-2,TRBJ2-2,-
TGTGCCAGCAGCCAAGAAAGCGTGAGCTCCTATAATTCACCCCTCCACTTT,CASSQESVSSYNSPLHF,-,TRBV3-1/TRBV3-2,TRBJ1-6,-
TGTGCCAGCAGTGACGAAAGGGGCGGAGGGGCCAACGTCCTGACTTTC,CASSDERGGGANVLTF,few,TRBV6-4,TRBJ2-6,-
TGTGCCACCAGTCCGACAGGGAATAATGGCTACACCTTC,CATSPTGNNGYTF,-,TRBV24-1,TRBJ1-2,TRBD1
TGTGCCAGCAGCCTCACAGATACGCAGTATTTT,CASSLTDTQYF,-,TRBV9,TRBJ2-3,-
TGTGCCAGCAGCGACGACAGGGGAACAGATACGCAGTATTTT,CASSDDRGTDTQYF,-,TRBV9,TRBJ2-3,TRBD1
TGTGCCAGCAGCGCCCTAGCGGGGGGAGGGAATGAGCAGTTCTTC,CASSALAGGGNEQFF,-,TRBV9,TRBJ2-1,TRBD2
TGTGCCAGCAGAGAGTGGGACGGGCGCACAGATACGCAGTATTTT,CASREWDGRTDTQYF,-,TRBV7-8,TRBJ2-3,-